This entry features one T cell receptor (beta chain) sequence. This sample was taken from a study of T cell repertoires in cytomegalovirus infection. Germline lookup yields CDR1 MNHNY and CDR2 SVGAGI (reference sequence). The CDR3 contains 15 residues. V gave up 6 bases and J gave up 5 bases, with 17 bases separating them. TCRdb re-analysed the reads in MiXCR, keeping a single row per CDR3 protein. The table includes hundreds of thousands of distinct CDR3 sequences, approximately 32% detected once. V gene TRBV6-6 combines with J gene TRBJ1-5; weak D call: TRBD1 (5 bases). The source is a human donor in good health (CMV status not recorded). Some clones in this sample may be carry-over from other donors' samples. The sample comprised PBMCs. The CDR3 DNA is TGTGCCAGCAGCCCTGGATTCGGAGGGGATCAGCCCCAGCATTTT. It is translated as CASSPGFGGDQPQHF.